The rows below give T cell receptor beta chains drawn from one sample of a study of blood T cells in healthy people across ages. Using its own MiXCR run on the 5' RACE reads, TCRdb lists one record per CDR3 protein. The sample yields 1.5 million to 2 million distinct CDR3 sequences, around half seen once. The material sequenced was blood. All receptors come from a woman between 40 and 55 years old in good health. Each CDR3 is given with its conserved first and last residue. D genes are given only for firm matches. Size values are once, few and many counts, or a class for expanded clones, and some rows have none.

length	J	D	V	size	DNA	CDR3
14	TRBJ2-1	-	TRBV4-3	few	TGCGCCAGCAGCCAAAGACCCTCTGGGGATGAGCAGTTCTTC	CASSQRPSGDEQFF
12	TRBJ2-7	-	TRBV3-1	many	TGTGCCAGCAGCCCACAGGGCGGCGAGCAGTACTTC	CASSPQGGEQYF
15	TRBJ2-1	TRBD2	TRBV10-3	-	TGTGCCATCAGATTGGGACTAGCGGGGGTGAATGAGCAGTTCTTC	CAIRLGLAGVNEQFF
14	TRBJ2-3	TRBD1	TRBV2	-	TGTGCCAGCCCCGGGACAGGGTTGGTTAATACGCAGTATTTT	CASPGTGLVNTQYF
17	TRBJ2-3	TRBD2	TRBV5-1	-	TGCGCCAGCAGCTCCGCCAGGACTAGCGGAACCACAGATACGCAGTATTTT	CASSSARTSGTTDTQYF
14	TRBJ2-7	-	TRBV20-1	-	TGCAGTGCTAGAAGGAAGAGTGCATGGGACGAGCAGTACTTC	CSARRKSAWDEQYF
13	TRBJ2-3	-	TRBV7-6	-	TGTGCCAGCAGCTACAGGGTTGAAGATACGCAGTATTTT	CASSYRVEDTQYF
14	TRBJ2-7	-	TRBV20-1	few	TGCAGTGCTAGACCCGGGCAGGAGCCCTACGAGCAGTACTTC	CSARPGQEPYEQYF
14	TRBJ2-5	TRBD2	TRBV29-1	many	TGCAGCGTCGCTTCGGGAGGAGGCCAAGAGACCCAGTACTTC	CSVASGGGQETQYF
17	TRBJ2-4	TRBD1	TRBV4-1	-	TGCGCCAGCAGCCGAGTAACGGGACAGGGGACAGGTAGCATTCAGTACTTC	CASSRVTGQGTGSIQYF
14	TRBJ2-1	TRBD2	TRBV5-1	-	TGCGCCAGCGCGGGGGTCCTAGCCTACAATGAGCAGTTCTTC	CASAGVLAYNEQFF
14	TRBJ1-5	TRBD1	TRBV10-3	-	TGTGCCATCGGGACAGGGGATAGCAATCAGCCCCAGCATTTT	CAIGTGDSNQPQHF
14	TRBJ2-7	-	TRBV28	-	TGTGCCAGCAGTCCCACCGGGACACTCTTCGAGCAGTACTTC	CASSPTGTLFEQYF
17	TRBJ2-1	-	TRBV13	-	TGTGCCAGCAGTAACTCAGGGGGGGGGGACAGCTACAATGAGCAGTTCTTC	CASSNSGGGDSYNEQFF
16	TRBJ1-6	-	TRBV28	-	TGTGCCAGCAGTTTAATTCCCCAGGGTTGGAGTTCACCCCTCCACTTT	CASSLIPQGWSSPLHF
17	TRBJ2-3	TRBD2	TRBV4-3	few	TGCGCCAGCAGCCAAGATGTCAGCGGGGTGAACACAGATACGCAGTATTTT	CASSQDVSGVNTDTQYF
15	TRBJ1-4	TRBD1	TRBV2	-	TGTGCCAGCAGTGAACTCAGGGGGCCAGGGGAAAAACTGTTTTTT	CASSELRGPGEKLFF
14	TRBJ2-3	-	TRBV7-2	-	TGTGCCAGCAGCAACACAGGGCATCCAGATACGCAGTATTTT	CASSNTGHPDTQYF
15	TRBJ2-1	TRBD2	TRBV6-5	-	TGTGCCAGCAGACCCGGGACTACACCCTCCAATGAGCAGTTCTTC	CASRPGTTPSNEQFF
14	TRBJ2-5	TRBD1	TRBV20-1	-	TGCAGTGCTAAAGGGACAGGGGGCAGTCAGACCCAGTACTTC	CSAKGTGGSQTQYF
12	TRBJ1-2	-	TRBV6-5	few	TGTGCCAGCAGTTACTCGCCAGGGAAGCACACCTTC	CASSYSPGKHTF
17	TRBJ2-3	TRBD2	TRBV7-2	-	TGTGCCAGCAGCCCCGAACTAGCGGGGGTCTCGCAGGGTACGCAGTATTTT	CASSPELAGVSQGTQYF
14	TRBJ2-1	-	TRBV12-5	-	TGTGCTAGTGGTTTTGGGGGTGTGGACAATGAGCAGTTCTTC	CASGFGGVDNEQFF
15	TRBJ2-2	-	TRBV10-2	-	TGCGCCACCACTGGAGGGGCGGGTTACACCGGGGAGCTGTTTTTT	CATTGGAGYTGELFF
12	TRBJ2-3	TRBD1	TRBV29-1	few	TGCAGCGCTAGACAGGGTGAGGATACGCAGTATTTT	CSARQGEDTQYF
16	TRBJ2-7	TRBD1	TRBV4-3	-	TGCGCCAGCAGCCAGGCGGACGGGACAGGGACCTACGAGCAGTACTTC	CASSQADGTGTYEQYF